This is a list of T cell receptor beta chains from one sample in a study of T cells after yellow fever vaccination. MiXCR, applied by TCRdb to the 5' RACE reads, yields one record per CDR3 protein. The repertoire has 45,000 to 60,000 distinct CDR3 sequences, approximately 5.5% of them found once; the top ten carry about 28%. The sample in question was PBMCs, either bulk or a sorted T-cell subset (CD4+, CD8+, memory, or dextramer-sorted; not recorded which), obtained on the day of the yellow fever booster vaccination. Receptors were obtained from a man younger than 35 who received the YFV17D yellow fever vaccine. Both conserved end residues are part of each CDR3. Fields, in order: CDR3 DNA, CDR3 protein, D gene, clone size, CDR3 length, V gene, J gene. The D gene is left open where the match is weak. Only part of the rows carry a size: once, few, many, or a class if the clone is expanded.

DNA: TGTGCCATCAGCCAGCCCCCCGACAGGCCTAACAATGAGCAGTTCTTC
CDR3: CAISQPPDRPNNEQFF
D: .
size: many
length: 16
V: TRBV10-3
J: TRBJ2-1

DNA: TGCGCCAGCAGCCAACGTACAGGGGGCGGTAATGGCTACACCTTC
CDR3: CASSQRTGGGNGYTF
D: TRBD1
size: many
length: 15
V: TRBV4-3
J: TRBJ1-2

DNA: TGTGCCAGCAGTTTAGGCAGTAGCAATCAGCCCCAGCATTTT
CDR3: CASSLGSSNQPQHF
D: .
size: few
length: 14
V: TRBV12-3/TRBV12-4
J: TRBJ1-5

DNA: TGCGCCAGCAGCCCCCGTAGCGGATCCACAGATACGCAGTATTTT
CDR3: CASSPRSGSTDTQYF
D: .
size: few
length: 15
V: TRBV4-3
J: TRBJ2-3

DNA: TGCGCCAGCAGCCCCCCAGCGGGGGTCTTTGAGACCCAGTACTTC
CDR3: CASSPPAGVFETQYF
D: TRBD2
size: many
length: 15
V: TRBV4-1
J: TRBJ2-5

DNA: TGTGCCAGCGCCTGGGGGGGTAAAGCAGATACGCAGTATTTT
CDR3: CASAWGGKADTQYF
D: TRBD2
size: .
length: 14
V: TRBV6-5
J: TRBJ2-3

DNA: TGTGCCAGCAGCTTAACTAGCGGGGGAAGAGACAATGAGCAGTTCTTC
CDR3: CASSLTSGGRDNEQFF
D: TRBD2
size: many
length: 16
V: TRBV7-9
J: TRBJ2-1

DNA: TGCAGTGCTAAGACAGGAGGGAACACTGAAGCTTTCTTT
CDR3: CSAKTGGNTEAFF
D: .
size: many
length: 13
V: TRBV20-1
J: TRBJ1-1

DNA: TGCAGCGTTGTCCCAGGGGGCCCCTACGAGCAGTACTTC
CDR3: CSVVPGGPYEQYF
D: TRBD1
size: .
length: 13
V: TRBV29-1
J: TRBJ2-7

DNA: TGCAGTGTAATGGGACAGGGGGCGCTTTGGACCGGGGAGCTGTTTTTT
CDR3: CSVMGQGALWTGELFF
D: TRBD1
size: many
length: 16
V: TRBV20-1
J: TRBJ2-2

DNA: TGTGCAAGTCGCTTAGCTGGGGGGGGGAGCCACACGGAGGCAAAACTGTTTTTT
CDR3: CASRLAGGGSHTEAKLFF
D: .
size: .
length: 18
V: TRBV12-2
J: TRBJ1-4

DNA: TGTGCCAGCAGCGTCAGCGCAACTAATGAAAAACTGTTTTTT
CDR3: CASSVSATNEKLFF
D: .
size: many
length: 14
V: TRBV9
J: TRBJ1-4

DNA: TGTGCCAGCAGCCCTGGGACCTCGGACACTGAAGCTTTCTTT
CDR3: CASSPGTSDTEAFF
D: .
size: many
length: 14
V: TRBV9
J: TRBJ1-1

DNA: TGCGCCAGCAACCCATTTATAGGGCAGAACACCGGGGAGCTGTTTTTT
CDR3: CASNPFIGQNTGELFF
D: .
size: few
length: 16
V: TRBV4-1
J: TRBJ2-2

DNA: TGCGCCACGCCGGTCGCCGGGGAGCTGTTTTTT
CDR3: CATPVAGELFF
D: .
size: .
length: 11
V: TRBV5-1
J: TRBJ2-2

DNA: TGCGCCAGCAGCCGTCCGGGTCTTCAAGAGACCCAGTACTTC
CDR3: CASSRPGLQETQYF
D: .
size: many
length: 14
V: TRBV4-1
J: TRBJ2-5

DNA: TGTGCCATCAGTGGGGGGCTAGGATCACCCCTCCACTTT
CDR3: CAISGGLGSPLHF
D: .
size: .
length: 13
V: TRBV10-3
J: TRBJ1-6

DNA: TGCGCCAGCAGCTTGGTCGGAGGGGCGGGTGAAGAGCAGTTCTTC
CDR3: CASSLVGGAGEEQFF
D: .
size: .
length: 15
V: TRBV5-1
J: TRBJ2-1

DNA: TGTGCCAGCAGCTCACCGGGGGTGACAGGGGGCAGAGAGACCCAGTACTTC
CDR3: CASSSPGVTGGRETQYF
D: TRBD1
size: few
length: 17
V: TRBV7-9
J: TRBJ2-5

DNA: TGTGCCAGCAGCAAAACCTCGACCGGGACGGGTGACGCCGTCCTGACTTTC
CDR3: CASSKTSTGTGDAVLTF
D: .
size: few
length: 17
V: TRBV25-1
J: TRBJ2-6

DNA: TGTGCCAGCAGCTCCCTCGGACAGGGGACCGGCTACACCTTC
CDR3: CASSSLGQGTGYTF
D: TRBD1
size: many
length: 14
V: TRBV7-9
J: TRBJ1-2

DNA: TGTGCCAGCAGTGTCCGGGACAGCTATGGCTACACCTTC
CDR3: CASSVRDSYGYTF
D: TRBD1
size: few
length: 13
V: TRBV7-2
J: TRBJ1-2

DNA: TGTGCCAGCAGCTTAGGGATAGCGGGGGGCGGCTACGAGCAGTACTTC
CDR3: CASSLGIAGGGYEQYF
D: TRBD2
size: .
length: 16
V: TRBV7-2
J: TRBJ2-7

DNA: TGTGCCAGCAGCTTAGCGCGGGTGTCGGCAGATACGCAGTATTTT
CDR3: CASSLARVSADTQYF
D: .
size: few
length: 15
V: TRBV7-2
J: TRBJ2-3

DNA: TGTGCCAGCAGGAAGGTCGGCACAGATACGCAGTATTTT
CDR3: CASRKVGTDTQYF
D: .
size: many
length: 13
V: TRBV12-3/TRBV12-4
J: TRBJ2-3

DNA: TGTGCCACCAGTGATCGCGGAACTAGCGGGGGGGCAATCTACAATGAGCAGTTCTTC
CDR3: CATSDRGTSGGAIYNEQFF
D: TRBD2
size: many
length: 19
V: TRBV24-1
J: TRBJ2-1

DNA: TGTGCCAGCAGTTACGGGGCAGGGCCCGCGACAACCGGAAAACTGTTTTTT
CDR3: CASSYGAGPATTGKLFF
D: .
size: few
length: 17
V: TRBV6-5
J: TRBJ1-4

DNA: TGTGCCAGCAGCTCCTACGGTAGCGGGGTAAACAATGAGCAGTTCTTC
CDR3: CASSSYGSGVNNEQFF
D: TRBD2
size: .
length: 16
V: TRBV7-3
J: TRBJ2-1

DNA: TGTGCCAGCAGTGACGGATACAATCAGCCCCATCATTTT
CDR3: CASSDGYNQPHHF
D: .
size: .
length: 13
V: TRBV7-2
J: TRBJ1-5

DNA: TGTGCCAGCAGTGACTCAGGACCTAGGGCCGGGGAGCTGTTTTTT
CDR3: CASSDSGPRAGELFF
D: .
size: few
length: 15
V: TRBV6-4
J: TRBJ2-2

DNA: TGTGCCAGCAGCTTAGCGAACAGCCCTACAGAGCCCCAGCATTTT
CDR3: CASSLANSPTEPQHF
D: .
size: many
length: 15
V: TRBV7-9
J: TRBJ1-5

DNA: TGCAGCGTTGAAGATACAGGGACCAGCTTATTTGGCTACACCTTC
CDR3: CSVEDTGTSLFGYTF
D: .
size: .
length: 15
V: TRBV29-1
J: TRBJ1-2

DNA: TGTGCCAGCATTGGAGGGGGCTACGAGCAGTACTTC
CDR3: CASIGGGYEQYF
D: .
size: many
length: 12
V: TRBV2
J: TRBJ2-7

DNA: TGTGCCAGCAGCTACAGGGGACCTAATGAAAAACTGTTTTTT
CDR3: CASSYRGPNEKLFF
D: TRBD1
size: .
length: 14
V: TRBV7-9
J: TRBJ1-4

DNA: TGTGCCAGCAGTTTGTTCCTCGGACTAGCGTCTACCGGGGAGCTGTTTTTT
CDR3: CASSLFLGLASTGELFF
D: TRBD2
size: many
length: 17
V: TRBV12-3/TRBV12-4
J: TRBJ2-2

DNA: TGTGCCAGCAGTTACTACCTCAGGGAATGGAACACTGAAGCTTTCTTT
CDR3: CASSYYLREWNTEAFF
D: .
size: many
length: 16
V: TRBV6-2/TRBV6-3
J: TRBJ1-1

DNA: TGTGCCAGCAGCCAAGAAGCAGGGGGCAGTTCACCCCTCCACTTT
CDR3: CASSQEAGGSSPLHF
D: TRBD1
size: many
length: 15
V: TRBV4-2
J: TRBJ1-6

DNA: TGTGCCAGCAGTCGTCTTAGCTCCTACAATGAGCAGTTCTTC
CDR3: CASSRLSSYNEQFF
D: .
size: few
length: 14
V: TRBV6-5
J: TRBJ2-1

DNA: TGTGCCAGCAGCACAAAGGAGAGACAGGGGGGTTCCTATAATTCACCCCTCCACTTT
CDR3: CASSTKERQGGSYNSPLHF
D: .
size: .
length: 19
V: TRBV21-1
J: TRBJ1-6

DNA: TGTGCCAGCAGTTACACTCCGCCGGCCAGTCAGCCCCAGCATTTT
CDR3: CASSYTPPASQPQHF
D: .
size: many
length: 15
V: TRBV6-5
J: TRBJ1-5

DNA: TGTGCCAGCAGCTTAGTAGGATCGGGGTCGGAAGAGACCCAGTACTTC
CDR3: CASSLVGSGSEETQYF
D: .
size: few
length: 16
V: TRBV7-9
J: TRBJ2-5

DNA: TGCGCCAGCTCCCCCCGGCAGTCGGGAAACATTCAGTACTTC
CDR3: CASSPRQSGNIQYF
D: .
size: many
length: 14
V: TRBV4-1
J: TRBJ2-4

DNA: TGTGCCAGCAGCCGGACCTCGCCAGGTTCACCCCTCCACTTT
CDR3: CASSRTSPGSPLHF
D: .
size: few
length: 14
V: TRBV6-5
J: TRBJ1-6